The clone carrying this T cell receptor beta chain is judged large. Its antigen is unknown. The sample's treatment: approximately nine-day PBMC culture with coronavirus spike peptide pools or control peptides (ViraFEST assay). These data belong to a study of vaccination and CD4 T cells after COVID-19. The assay that was used to sequence DNA from cultured CD4+ T cells was the Oncomine TCR Beta short-read assay. Genomic DNA was isolated from CD4+ T cells that had been cultured. TCRdb analysed the PCR reads with MiXCR anew, one entry per CDR3 protein. The data contain roughly 14,000 distinct CDR3 sequences, less than 35% of them singletons. This sample comprised CD4+ T cells from blood, cultured in vitro, obtained before SARS-CoV-2 vaccination. The clonotype was recovered from a human donor who received a COVID-19 vaccine.

CDR3 DNA sequence: TGTGCCAGCAGCCGAGGGGGCTCCGGGGCCAACGTCCTGACTTTC. Amino acids: CASSRGGSGANVLTF. The chain links TRBV11-3 to TRBJ2-6; 7 positions agree with TRBD1. This CDR3 has 15 residues. Losses at the gene ends were 5 bases for V and 4 bases for J; bases not matched to a gene: 5. Germline lookup yields CDR1 SGHNT and CDR2 YENEEA.